The subject of this entry is one TCR beta chain. Its antigen is unidentified. Extraction and reverse transcription of RNA yielded cDNA as the sequencing template. Sequencing used immunoSEQ multiplex PCR; TCRdb keeps in-frame clones, though not all of them. The sample shows about 210,000 clones, approximately 72% of them seen only once. This sample was taken from a study of CD8+ T cells in alopecia areata. This CDR3 region has 19 residues. Per the germline V gene, CDR1 is KGHSH and CDR2 is LQKENI. V lost 3 bases, J lost 7 bases, and 19 bases stayed unmatched. Study results and caveats: Numerous clones, expanded in lesions, remained in scalp and blood during tofacitinib.

Treatment of the sample: oral pan-JAK inhibitor, 5-10 mg twice daily. This sequence originates from a human donor with alopecia areata. The chain uses TRBV18 and TRBJ2-4, with 9 bases aligning to TRBD1. The source material was CD4+ T cells sorted from blood, sampled at week 44, from a patient treated with tofacitinib. CDR3 residues: CASSPQKLTGGSSGNIQYF. The CDR3 DNA is TGTGCCAGCTCACCTCAGAAACTTACAGGGGGCAGTTCGGGGAACATTCAGTACTTC. Variable domain in full (rest from reference TRBV18 and TRBJ2-4): NAGVMQNPRHLVRRRGQEARLRCSPMKGHSHVYWYRQLPEEGLKFMVYLQKENIIDESGMPKERFSAEFPKEGPSILRIQQVVRGDSAAYFCASSPQKLTGGSSGNIQYFGAGTRLSVL.